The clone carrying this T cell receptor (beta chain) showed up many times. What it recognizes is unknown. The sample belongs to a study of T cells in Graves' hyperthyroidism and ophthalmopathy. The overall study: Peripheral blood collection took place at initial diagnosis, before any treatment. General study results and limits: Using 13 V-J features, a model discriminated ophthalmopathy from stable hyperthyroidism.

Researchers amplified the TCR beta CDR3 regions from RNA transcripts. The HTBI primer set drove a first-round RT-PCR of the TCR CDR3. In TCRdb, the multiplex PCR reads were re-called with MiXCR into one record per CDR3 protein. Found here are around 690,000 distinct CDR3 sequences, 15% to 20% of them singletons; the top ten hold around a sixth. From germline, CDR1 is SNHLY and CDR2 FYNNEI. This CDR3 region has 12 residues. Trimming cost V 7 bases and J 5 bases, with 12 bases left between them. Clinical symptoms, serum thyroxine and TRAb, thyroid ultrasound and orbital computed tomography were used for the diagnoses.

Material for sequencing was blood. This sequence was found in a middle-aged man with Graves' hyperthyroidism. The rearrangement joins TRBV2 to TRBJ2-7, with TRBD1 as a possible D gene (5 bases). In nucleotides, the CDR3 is TGTGCCAGCACAGGGTATGACGACGAGCAGTACTTC. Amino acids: CASTGYDDEQYF.